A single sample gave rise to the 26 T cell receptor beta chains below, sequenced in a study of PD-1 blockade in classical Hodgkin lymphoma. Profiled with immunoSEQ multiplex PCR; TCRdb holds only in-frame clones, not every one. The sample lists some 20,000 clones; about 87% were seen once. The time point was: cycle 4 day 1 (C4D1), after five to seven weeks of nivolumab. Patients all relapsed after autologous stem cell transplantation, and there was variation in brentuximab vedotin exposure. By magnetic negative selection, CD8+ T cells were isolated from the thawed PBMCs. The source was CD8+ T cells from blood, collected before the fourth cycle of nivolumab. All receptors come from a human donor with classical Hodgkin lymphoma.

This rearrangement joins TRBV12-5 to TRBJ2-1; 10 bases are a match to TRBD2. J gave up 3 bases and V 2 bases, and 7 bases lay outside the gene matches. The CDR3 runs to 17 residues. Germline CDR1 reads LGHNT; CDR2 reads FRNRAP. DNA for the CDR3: TGTGCTAGTGGTTTGAGTAGCGGGAGGCTTGACTACAATGAGCAGTTCTTC. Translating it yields CASGLSSGRLDYNEQFF.

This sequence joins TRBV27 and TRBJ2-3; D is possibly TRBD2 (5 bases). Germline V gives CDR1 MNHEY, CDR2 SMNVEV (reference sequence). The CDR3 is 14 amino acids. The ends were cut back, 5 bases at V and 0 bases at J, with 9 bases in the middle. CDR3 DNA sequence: TGTGCCAGCAGTCTAGCCGATAGCACAGATACGCAGTATTTT. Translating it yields CASSLADSTDTQYF.

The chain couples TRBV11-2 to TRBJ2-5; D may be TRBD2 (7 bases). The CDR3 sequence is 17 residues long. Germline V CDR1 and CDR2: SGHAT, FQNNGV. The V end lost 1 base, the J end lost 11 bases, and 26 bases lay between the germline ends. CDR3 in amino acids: CASSLAISGVLGRGQYF. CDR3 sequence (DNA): TGTGCCAGCAGCTTAGCGATTAGTGGTGTTCTTGGGAGGGGGCAGTACTTC.

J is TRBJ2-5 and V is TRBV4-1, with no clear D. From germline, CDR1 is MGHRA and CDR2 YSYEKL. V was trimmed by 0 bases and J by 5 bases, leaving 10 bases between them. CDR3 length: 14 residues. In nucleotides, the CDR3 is TGCGCCAGCAGCCAAGAATTGTCCATCGAGACCCAGTACTTC. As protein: CASSQELSIETQYF.

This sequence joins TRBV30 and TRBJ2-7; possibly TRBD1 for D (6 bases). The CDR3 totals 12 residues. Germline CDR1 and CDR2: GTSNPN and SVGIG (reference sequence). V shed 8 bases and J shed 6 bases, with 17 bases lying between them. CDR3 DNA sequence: TGTGCCGGTACAGGGCTCCGAGGCGAGCAGTACTTC. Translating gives CAGTGLRGEQYF. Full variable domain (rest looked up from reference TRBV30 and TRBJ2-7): SQTIHQWPATLVQPVGSPLSLECTVEGTSNPNLYWYRQAAGRGLQLLFYSVGIGQISSEVPQNLSASRPQDRQFILSSKKLLLSDSGFYLCAGTGLRGEQYFGPGTRLTVT.

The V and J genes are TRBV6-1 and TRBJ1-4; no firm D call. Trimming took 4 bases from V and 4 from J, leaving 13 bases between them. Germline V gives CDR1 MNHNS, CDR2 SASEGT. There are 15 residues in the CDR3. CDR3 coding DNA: TGTGCCAGCAGTGCTTATGGGTTCGTTAATGAAAAACTGTTTTTT. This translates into CASSAYGFVNEKLFF.

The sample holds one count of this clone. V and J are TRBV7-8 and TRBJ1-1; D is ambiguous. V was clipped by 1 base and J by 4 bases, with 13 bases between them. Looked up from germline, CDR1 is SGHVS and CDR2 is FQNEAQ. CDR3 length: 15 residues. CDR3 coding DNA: TGTGCCAGCAGCTTAGAATGGGGTGGGAGCACTGAAGCTTTCTTT. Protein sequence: CASSLEWGGSTEAFF.

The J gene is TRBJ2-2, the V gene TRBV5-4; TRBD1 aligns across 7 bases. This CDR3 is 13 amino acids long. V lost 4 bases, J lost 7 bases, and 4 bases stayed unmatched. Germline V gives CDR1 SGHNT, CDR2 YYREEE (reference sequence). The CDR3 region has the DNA TGTGCCAGCAGCCAGGGGGTGGACGGGGAGCTGTTTTTT. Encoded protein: CASSQGVDGELFF.

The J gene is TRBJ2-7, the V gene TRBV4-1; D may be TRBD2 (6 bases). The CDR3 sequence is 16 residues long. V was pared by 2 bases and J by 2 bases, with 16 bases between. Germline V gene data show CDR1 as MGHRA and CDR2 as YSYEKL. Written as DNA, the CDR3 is TGCGCCAGCAGCCAAACTCCTTGGGGGGACCCCTACGAGCAGTACTTC. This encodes CASSQTPWGDPYEQYF.

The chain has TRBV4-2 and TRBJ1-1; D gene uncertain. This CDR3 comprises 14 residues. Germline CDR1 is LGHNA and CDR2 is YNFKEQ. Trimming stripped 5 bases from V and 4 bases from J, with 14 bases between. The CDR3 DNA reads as TGTGCCAGCAGCTTGGCGGAAGGCGGCACTGAAGCTTTCTTT. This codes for CASSLAEGGTEAFF.

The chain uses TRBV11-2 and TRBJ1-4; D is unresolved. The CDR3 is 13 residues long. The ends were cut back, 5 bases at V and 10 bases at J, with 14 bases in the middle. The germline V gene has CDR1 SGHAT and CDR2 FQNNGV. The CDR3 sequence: CASSNPPEAKLFF. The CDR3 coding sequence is TGTGCCAGCAGCAACCCCCCGGAGGCAAAACTGTTTTTT. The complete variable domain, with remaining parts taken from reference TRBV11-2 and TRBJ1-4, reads EAGVAQSPRYKIIEKRQSVAFWCNPISGHATLYWYQQILGQGPKLLIQFQNNGVVDDSQLPKDRFSAERLKGVDSTLKIQPAKLEDSAVYLCASSNPPEAKLFFGSGTQLSVL.

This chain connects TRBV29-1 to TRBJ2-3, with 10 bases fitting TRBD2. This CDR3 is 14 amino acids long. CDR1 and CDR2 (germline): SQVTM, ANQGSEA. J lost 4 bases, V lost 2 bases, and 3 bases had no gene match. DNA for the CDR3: TGCAGCGTTGAACTAGCGGGAGCCGCAGATACGCAGTATTTT. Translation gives CSVELAGAADTQYF.

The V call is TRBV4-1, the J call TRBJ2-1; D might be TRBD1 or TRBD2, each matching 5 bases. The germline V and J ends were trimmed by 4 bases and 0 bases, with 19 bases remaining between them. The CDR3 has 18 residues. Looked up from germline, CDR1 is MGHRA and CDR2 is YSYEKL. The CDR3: CASSLFGASSSSYNEQFF. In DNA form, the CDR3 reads TGCGCCAGCAGCCTTTTTGGGGCTAGCTCTAGCTCCTACAATGAGCAGTTCTTC.

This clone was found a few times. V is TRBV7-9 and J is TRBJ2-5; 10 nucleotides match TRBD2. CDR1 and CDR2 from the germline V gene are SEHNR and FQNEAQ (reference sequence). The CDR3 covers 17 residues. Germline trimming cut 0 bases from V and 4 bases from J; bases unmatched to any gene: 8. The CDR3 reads CASSLAVGLAGAETQYF. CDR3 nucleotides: TGTGCCAGCAGCTTAGCGGTTGGGCTAGCGGGAGCAGAGACCCAGTACTTC.

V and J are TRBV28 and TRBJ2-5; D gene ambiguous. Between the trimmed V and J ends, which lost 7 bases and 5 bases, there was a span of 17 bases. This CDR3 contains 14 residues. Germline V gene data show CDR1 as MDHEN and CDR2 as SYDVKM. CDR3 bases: TGTGCCAGCACCCCCTCGTTGGGGTTGGAGACCCAGTACTTC. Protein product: CASTPSLGLETQYF.

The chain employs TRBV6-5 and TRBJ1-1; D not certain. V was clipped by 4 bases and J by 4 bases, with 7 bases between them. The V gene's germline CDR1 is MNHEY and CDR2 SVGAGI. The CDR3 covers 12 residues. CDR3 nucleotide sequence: TGTGCCAGCAGTTTGTACGGCACTGAAGCTTTCTTT. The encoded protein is CASSLYGTEAFF.

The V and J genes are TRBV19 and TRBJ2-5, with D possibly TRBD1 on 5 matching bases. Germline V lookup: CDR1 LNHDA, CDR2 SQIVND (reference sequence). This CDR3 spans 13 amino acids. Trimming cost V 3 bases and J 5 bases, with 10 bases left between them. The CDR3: CASSISKGETQYF. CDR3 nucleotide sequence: TGTGCCAGTAGTATCTCTAAGGGGGAGACCCAGTACTTC.

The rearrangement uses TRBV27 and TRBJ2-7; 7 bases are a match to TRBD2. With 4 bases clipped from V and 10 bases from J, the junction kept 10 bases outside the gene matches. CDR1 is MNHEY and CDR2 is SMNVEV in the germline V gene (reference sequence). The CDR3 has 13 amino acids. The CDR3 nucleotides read TGTGCCAGCAGTTATAGGGAGGGCCGGGACCAGTACTTC. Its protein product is CASSYREGRDQYF.

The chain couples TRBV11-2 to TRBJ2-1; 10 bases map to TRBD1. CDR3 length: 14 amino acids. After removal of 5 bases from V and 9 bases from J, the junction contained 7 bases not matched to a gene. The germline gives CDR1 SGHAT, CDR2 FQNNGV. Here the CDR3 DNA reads TGTGCCAGCAGCGAGGGACAGGGGTACGGTGAGCAGTTCTTC. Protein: CASSEGQGYGEQFF.

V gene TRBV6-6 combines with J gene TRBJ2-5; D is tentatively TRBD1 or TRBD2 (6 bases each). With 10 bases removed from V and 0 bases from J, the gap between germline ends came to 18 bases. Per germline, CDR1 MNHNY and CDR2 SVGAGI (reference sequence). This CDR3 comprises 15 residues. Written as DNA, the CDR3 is TGTGCCACCTCAACCCTAGGGGGGAACCAAGAGACCCAGTACTTC. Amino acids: CATSTLGGNQETQYF.

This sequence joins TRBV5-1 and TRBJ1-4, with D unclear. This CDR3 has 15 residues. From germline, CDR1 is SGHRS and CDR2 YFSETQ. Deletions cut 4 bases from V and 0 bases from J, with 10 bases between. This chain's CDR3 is CASSPAVATNEKLFF. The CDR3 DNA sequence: TGCGCCAGCAGCCCGGCGGTGGCAACTAATGAAAAACTGTTTTTT.

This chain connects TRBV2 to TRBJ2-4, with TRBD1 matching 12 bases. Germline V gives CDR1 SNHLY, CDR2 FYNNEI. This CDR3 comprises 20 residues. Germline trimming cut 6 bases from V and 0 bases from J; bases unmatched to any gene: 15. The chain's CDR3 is CASSAPGQGAGAVAKNIQYF. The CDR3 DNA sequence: TGTGCCAGCAGCGCTCCGGGACAGGGGGCGGGGGCGGTAGCCAAAAACATTCAGTACTTC.

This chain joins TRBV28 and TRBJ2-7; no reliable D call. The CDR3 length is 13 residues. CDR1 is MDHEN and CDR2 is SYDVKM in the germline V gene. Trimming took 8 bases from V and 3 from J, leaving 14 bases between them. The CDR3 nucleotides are TGTGCCAGCCTCGGATACATTAACTACGAGCAGTACTTC. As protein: CASLGYINYEQYF. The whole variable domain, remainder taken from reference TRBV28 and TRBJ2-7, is DVKVTQSSRYLVKRTGEKVFLECVQDMDHENMFWYRQDPGLGLRLIYFSYDVKMKEKGDIPEGYSVSREKKERFSLILESASTNQTSMYLCASLGYINYEQYFGPGTRLTVT.

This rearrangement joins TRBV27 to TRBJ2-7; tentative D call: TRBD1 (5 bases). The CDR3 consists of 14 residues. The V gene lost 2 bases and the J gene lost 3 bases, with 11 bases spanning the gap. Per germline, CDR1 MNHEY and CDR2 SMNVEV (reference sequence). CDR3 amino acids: CASSLGQGYYEQYF. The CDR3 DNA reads TGTGCCAGCAGTTTAGGTCAGGGATACTACGAGCAGTACTTC.

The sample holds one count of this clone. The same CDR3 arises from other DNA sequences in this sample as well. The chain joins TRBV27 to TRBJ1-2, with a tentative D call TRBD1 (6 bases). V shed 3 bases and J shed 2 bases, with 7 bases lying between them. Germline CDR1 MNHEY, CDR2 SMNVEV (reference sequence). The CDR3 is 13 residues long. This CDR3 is CASSLDSNYGYTF. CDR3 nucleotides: TGTGCCAGCAGTTTGGACAGCAACTATGGCTACACCTTC.

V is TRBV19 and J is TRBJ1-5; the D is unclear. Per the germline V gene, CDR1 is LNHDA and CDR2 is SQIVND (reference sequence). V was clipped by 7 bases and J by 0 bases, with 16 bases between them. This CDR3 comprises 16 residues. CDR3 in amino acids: CASTTVGGISNQPQHF. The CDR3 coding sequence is TGTGCCAGTACCACTGTCGGAGGGATTAGCAATCAGCCCCAGCATTTT.